The 18 T cell receptor beta chains reported below all come from one sample, sequenced in a study of CD8+CD57+ T cells in acquired aplastic anemia. For CDR3 and TCR beta VDJ profiling, genomic DNA was the template used. TCRdb re-derived calls from the reads in MiXCR, one entry per CDR3 protein. The table lists 200,000 to 250,000 distinct CDR3 sequences, roughly 35% of them singletons. Material for sequencing was sorted CD4+, CD8+, or CD8+CD57+ T cells (not recorded which) from PBMCs. All receptors come from a human donor in good health, serving as a control.

This clonotype appeared once. V is TRBV3-1 and J is TRBJ2-2; TRBD2 matches 10 bases. CDR3 length: 15 amino acids. Looked up from germline, CDR1 is LGHDT and CDR2 is YNNKEL (reference sequence). V trimming: 4 bases; J trimming: 6 bases; junction bases outside the gene matches: 5. The CDR3 protein is CASSLTSGMAGELFF. The CDR3 bases are TGTGCCAGCAGCCTCACTAGCGGGATGGCCGGGGAGCTGTTTTTT.

J is TRBJ2-4 and V is TRBV4-1, with TRBD1 matching over 9 bases. This CDR3 is 16 amino acids long. V dropped 3 bases and J dropped 6; count of bases not matched to a gene: 9. Germline V gives CDR1 MGHRA, CDR2 YSYEKL. The CDR3 here is CASSQLGQGSRNIQYF. The CDR3 nucleotides are TGCGCCAGCAGCCAGCTCGGACAGGGGAGCCGAAACATTCAGTACTTC.

This clonotype was detected ten times or more. DNA for the CDR3: TGTGCCAGCACCCCGGACAGGGGTCAGCCCCAGCATTTT. It codes for CASTPDRGQPQHF. V usage is TRBV7-2 and J usage is TRBJ1-5; 9 bases are a match to TRBD1. CDR3 length: 13 residues. Germline CDR1 and CDR2: SGHTA and FQGNSA. Trimming removed 7 bases from V and 6 bases from J; junction bases left unmatched: 4. The full variable domain, its missing parts supplied by reference TRBV7-2 and TRBJ1-5, is GAGVSQSPSNKVTEKGKDVELRCDPISGHTALYWYRQSLGQGLEFLIYFQGNSAPDKSGLPSDRFSAERTGGSVSTLTIQRTQQEDSAVYLCASTPDRGQPQHFGDGTRLSIL.

This clonotype was picked up many times. J is TRBJ2-3 and V is TRBV7-9; D ambiguous. This CDR3 contains 15 residues. CDR1 SEHNR and CDR2 FQNEAQ come from the germline V gene (reference sequence). Trimming stripped 5 bases from V and 2 bases from J, with 14 bases between. The CDR3 region has the DNA TGTGCCAGCAGCCCGACTGAAACCGTCACAGATACGCAGTATTTT. This gives the protein CASSPTETVTDTQYF. Supplemented by reference TRBV7-9 and TRBJ2-3, the full variable domain reads DTGVSQNPRHKITKRGQNVTFRCDPISEHNRLYWYRQTLGQGPEFLTYFQNEAQLEKSRLLSDRFSAERPKGSFSTLEIQRTEQGDSAMYLCASSPTETVTDTQYFGPGTRLTVL.

This clonotype has only a few counts. The junction departs from germline at one end; a sequencing error may be responsible. The gene calls are TRBV3-1 and TRBJ2-1; the match to TRBD1 covers 11 bases. The CDR3 runs 15 residues. Germline assignment: CDR1 LGHDT and CDR2 YNNKEL (reference sequence). CDR3 in amino acids: CASSKEDRGLDEQFF. CDR3 coding DNA: TGTGCCAGCAGCAAAGAGGACAGGGGGCTGGATGAGCAGTTCTTC.

This clonotype was detected many times. The rearrangement joins TRBV2 to TRBJ1-2, with D hard to call. Trimming removed 5 bases at V and 7 bases at J, with 20 bases between. CDR1 and CDR2 (germline): SNHLY, FYNNEI. The CDR3 consists of 15 residues. The CDR3 nucleotides read TGTGCCAGCAGTTCTTCCAGCAACCCTTACGGTGGCTACACCTTC. Protein product: CASSSSSNPYGGYTF.

The CDR3 coding sequence is TGCAGCGTTGAAATAGGGGGCGTGGGCACTGAAGCTTTCTTT. Translated: CSVEIGGVGTEAFF. The chain has TRBV29-1 and TRBJ1-1, with 7 bases matching TRBD1. The junction had 7 bases not matched to a gene; V was cut back by 2 bases and J by 4 bases. The germline V gene has CDR1 SQVTM and CDR2 ANQGSEA. The CDR3 totals 14 residues.

The V and J genes are TRBV9 and TRBJ2-7; D perhaps matches TRBD2 (5 bases). The length of the CDR3 is 14 residues. The ends were cut back, 8 bases at V and 0 bases at J, with 15 bases in the middle. Germline values: CDR1 SGDLS, CDR2 YYNGEE. CDR3 region: CARVSSVSSYEQYF. The CDR3 DNA sequence: TGTGCCAGGGTAAGTAGCGTCAGCTCCTACGAGCAGTACTTC.

The V and J genes are TRBV12-3 or TRBV12-4 and TRBJ2-6; no reliable D call. This CDR3 spans 14 amino acids. Trimming stripped 3 bases from V and 1 base from J, with 4 bases between. The DNA of the CDR3 is TGTGCCAGCAGTTTTTTTTCTGGGGCCAACGTCCTGACTTTC. It codes for CASSFFSGANVLTF.

With respect to this clonotype: A much larger clone lies one base from this, so it may be a read error. The V and J genes are TRBV20-1 and TRBJ1-5; D is uncertain. The CDR3 extends over 14 amino acids. Trimming removed 1 base at V and 0 bases at J, with 7 bases between. Germline-derived CDR1 and CDR2 are DFQATT and SNEGSKA (reference sequence). CDR3 residues: CSARGGGSNQPQHF. The CDR3 DNA reads as TGCAGTGCTAGAGGGGGAGGTAGCAATCAGCCCCAGCATTTT.

Ten or more counts support this clonotype. The chain employs TRBV5-5 and TRBJ1-6; weak D call: TRBD1 (5 bases). The CDR3 covers 14 residues. Germline V gene sequence: CDR1 SGHKS, CDR2 YYEKEE (reference sequence). Trimming left V 6 bases short and J 9 bases short, with 16 bases between. Here the CDR3 DNA reads TGTGCCAGCACCCCTAGGGGATTGAGTTCACCCCTCCACTTT. Amino acid sequence: CASTPRGLSSPLHF.

At least ten counts were recorded for this clonotype. The rearrangement uses TRBV24-1 and TRBJ2-5; TRBD1 agrees at 10 bases. Germline CDR1 reads KGHDR; CDR2 reads SFDVKD. V dropped 4 bases and J dropped 5; count of bases not matched to a gene: 9. The CDR3 covers 16 residues. The CDR3 sequence is CATSEAGTGVTETQYF. Written as DNA, the CDR3 is TGTGCCACCAGTGAAGCCGGGACAGGGGTAACGGAGACCCAGTACTTC.

There are many counts of this clonotype. This sequence joins TRBV6-1 and TRBJ1-2; unclear D gene. V was trimmed by 2 bases and J by 1 base, leaving 8 bases between them. CDR1 MNHNS and CDR2 SASEGT come from the germline V gene. The CDR3 runs 14 residues. CDR3: CASSERLLNYGYTF. CDR3 bases: TGTGCCAGCAGTGAACGTCTCCTTAACTATGGCTACACCTTC.

On this clonotype: A read error may explain this, as a much larger clone is one base away. The J gene is TRBJ2-5, the V gene TRBV9; D is perhaps TRBD2 (6 bases). This CDR3 spans 16 amino acids. Germline V gene lookup returns CDR1 SGDLS and CDR2 YYNGEE. Trimming stripped 3 bases from V and 5 bases from J, with 20 bases between. The chain's CDR3 is CASSAGRPRGLETQYF. CDR3 DNA sequence: TGTGCCAGCAGCGCGGGGAGGCCTCGAGGTTTGGAGACCCAGTACTTC.

Notes on this clonotype: This is likely a read error, given that the CDR3 carries no conserved phenylalanine or tryptophan at its end. V and J are TRBV4-2 and TRBJ2-3; 14 nucleotides match TRBD2. The CDR3 sequence is 19 residues long. CDR1 and CDR2 (germline): LGHNA, YNFKEQ. V lost 1 base to trimming and J lost 3 bases; unmatched junction nucleotides: 9. The CDR3 loop reads CASSQGLAGGPGVTDTQYS. The CDR3 bases are TGTGCCAGCAGCCAAGGACTAGCGGGGGGGCCAGGGGTGACAGATACGCAGTATTCT.

The chain is built from TRBV7-2 and TRBJ1-2; D may be TRBD1 (5 bases). V was pared by 7 bases and J by 3 bases, with 15 bases between. The CDR3 has 14 amino acids. The germline CDR1 and CDR2 sequences are SGHTA and FQGNSA. CDR3 nucleotide sequence: TGTGCCAGCACCCGATTCGACAGAGACTATGGCTACACCTTC. This codes for CASTRFDRDYGYTF. The variable domain in full, completed from reference TRBV7-2 and TRBJ1-2, reads GAGVSQSPSNKVTEKGKDVELRCDPISGHTALYWYRQSLGQGLEFLIYFQGNSAPDKSGLPSDRFSAERTGGSVSTLTIQRTQQEDSAVYLCASTRFDRDYGYTFGSGTRLTVV.

In its sample, this clonotype was seen a few times. The chain carries TRBV5-1 and TRBJ2-3; 8 bases line up with TRBD2. This CDR3 is built from 16 residues. V gave up 3 bases and J gave up 1 base; unmatched junction bases: 7. Germline values: CDR1 SGHRS, CDR2 YFSETQ. The CDR3 region is CASSSLPRGGTDTQYF. Written as DNA, the CDR3 is TGCGCCAGCAGCTCCCTCCCGCGGGGGGGCACAGATACGCAGTATTTT.

This clonotype was seen many times. V usage is TRBV19 and J usage is TRBJ2-5, with D hard to call. The V gene lost 3 bases and the J gene lost 5 bases, with 4 bases spanning the gap. In germline, CDR1 is LNHDA, CDR2 SQIVND (reference sequence). This CDR3 has 11 residues. The CDR3 nucleotides are TGTGCCAGTAGTATTTCTGAGACCCAGTACTTC. Its protein is CASSISETQYF.